Listed below are T cell receptor beta chains from one sample, sequenced in a study of T cells in Graves' hyperthyroidism and ophthalmopathy. TCRdb used MiXCR to reprocess the multiplex PCR reads, holding one entry per CDR3 protein. Of a few hundred thousand distinct CDR3 sequences detected, 17% appear once; the ten largest clones hold around 17%. Sequenced sample: blood. Source of these receptors: a woman younger than 30 with Graves' ophthalmopathy. Each CDR3 is given with its conserved first and last residue. Fields, in order: D gene, J gene, clone size, V gene, CDR3 protein, CDR3 DNA. D genes are given only for firm matches. Size is omitted from some rows. Given values are once, few, many or a class for expanded clones.

d_call: -
j_call: TRBJ2-2
clone_size: -
v_call: TRBV7-7
cdr3_aa: CASSHRVGELFF
cdr3_nt: TGTGCTAGCAGCCACAGGGTCGGGGAGCTGTTTTTT

d_call: -
j_call: TRBJ1-2
clone_size: many
v_call: TRBV2
cdr3_aa: CASSEETGTGAYGYTF
cdr3_nt: TGTGCCAGCAGTGAAGAAACCGGGACCGGGGCCTATGGCTACACCTTC

d_call: TRBD1
j_call: TRBJ1-5
clone_size: many
v_call: TRBV6-2/TRBV6-3
cdr3_aa: CASSWTGIRGNQPQHF
cdr3_nt: TGTGCCAGCAGTTGGACAGGGATTAGAGGCAATCAGCCCCAGCATTTT

d_call: -
j_call: TRBJ2-5
clone_size: -
v_call: TRBV7-9
cdr3_aa: CASSSPNQETQYF
cdr3_nt: TGTGCCAGCAGCTCCCCGAACCAAGAGACCCAGTACTTC

d_call: -
j_call: TRBJ1-1
clone_size: many
v_call: TRBV3-1
cdr3_aa: CASSGGLGDTEAFF
cdr3_nt: TGTGCCAGCAGCGGGGGGCTTGGTGACACTGAAGCTTTCTTT

d_call: TRBD1
j_call: TRBJ1-5
clone_size: -
v_call: TRBV27
cdr3_aa: CASSRTGGYSNQPQHF
cdr3_nt: TGTGCCAGCAGTCGGACAGGGGGTTATAGCAATCAGCCCCAGCATTTT

d_call: TRBD1
j_call: TRBJ1-1
clone_size: few
v_call: TRBV6-1
cdr3_aa: CASRGTGGSTEAFF
cdr3_nt: TGTGCCAGCAGGGGGACAGGGGGCAGCACCGAAGCTTTCTTT

d_call: -
j_call: TRBJ2-1
clone_size: many
v_call: TRBV2
cdr3_aa: CASRAPAGKRQGEQFF
cdr3_nt: TGTGCCAGCAGAGCTCCAGCAGGGAAGAGGCAGGGTGAGCAGTTCTTC

d_call: -
j_call: TRBJ2-2
clone_size: many
v_call: TRBV13
cdr3_aa: CASSPGPAANTGELFF
cdr3_nt: TGTGCCAGCAGCCCCGGTCCGGCAGCGAACACCGGGGAGCTGTTTTTT

d_call: TRBD1
j_call: TRBJ2-1
clone_size: few
v_call: TRBV15
cdr3_aa: CATSTRTGVNEQFF
cdr3_nt: TGTGCCACCAGCACCAGGACAGGCGTCAATGAGCAGTTCTTC

d_call: TRBD2
j_call: TRBJ2-7
clone_size: many
v_call: TRBV9
cdr3_aa: CASSVEASGDYEQYF
cdr3_nt: TGTGCCAGCAGCGTAGAGGCTAGCGGAGACTACGAGCAGTACTTC

d_call: -
j_call: TRBJ2-7
clone_size: -
v_call: TRBV28
cdr3_aa: CASQTRHEQYF
cdr3_nt: TGTGCCTCCCAGACCCGGCACGAGCAGTACTTC

d_call: TRBD1
j_call: TRBJ1-5
clone_size: few
v_call: TRBV7-9
cdr3_aa: CASSADRVGSNQPQHF
cdr3_nt: TGTGCCAGCAGCGCCGACAGGGTAGGAAGCAATCAGCCCCAGCATTTT

d_call: TRBD1
j_call: TRBJ1-5
clone_size: few
v_call: TRBV18
cdr3_aa: CASSHRGQGQYSNQPQHF
cdr3_nt: TGTGCCAGCTCACACCGGGGACAGGGCCAATATAGCAATCAGCCCCAGCATTTT

d_call: TRBD2
j_call: TRBJ2-7
clone_size: many
v_call: TRBV7-2
cdr3_aa: CASSLALAGEDEQYF
cdr3_nt: TGTGCCAGCAGCTTAGCTCTAGCGGGAGAAGACGAGCAGTACTTC

d_call: -
j_call: TRBJ2-1
clone_size: many
v_call: TRBV29-1
cdr3_aa: CSVVGDIAGNEQFF
cdr3_nt: TGCAGCGTTGTGGGGGACATAGCGGGCAATGAGCAGTTCTTC

d_call: TRBD2
j_call: TRBJ2-1
clone_size: -
v_call: TRBV12-3/TRBV12-4
cdr3_aa: CASSGLAGDEFF
cdr3_nt: TGTGCCAGCAGTGGACTAGCGGGAGACGAGTTCTTC

d_call: -
j_call: TRBJ1-1
clone_size: -
v_call: TRBV28
cdr3_aa: CASSTSGRGGTEAFF
cdr3_nt: TGTGCCAGCAGTACCTCCGGGAGAGGGGGGACTGAAGCTTTCTTT

d_call: TRBD1
j_call: TRBJ1-5
clone_size: -
v_call: TRBV12-3/TRBV12-4
cdr3_aa: CASGRTGGGQPQHF
cdr3_nt: TGTGCCAGCGGCCGGACAGGGGGCGGGCAGCCCCAGCATTTT

d_call: -
j_call: TRBJ2-3
clone_size: many
v_call: TRBV28
cdr3_aa: CASRRDTQYF
cdr3_nt: TGTGCCAGCAGACGAGATACGCAGTATTTT

d_call: -
j_call: TRBJ2-3
clone_size: many
v_call: TRBV7-3
cdr3_aa: CASSRLHSKADTQYF
cdr3_nt: TGTGCCAGCAGCCGACTGCACTCTAAGGCGGATACGCAGTATTTT

d_call: -
j_call: TRBJ1-2
clone_size: few
v_call: TRBV20-1
cdr3_aa: CSATTGYGYTF
cdr3_nt: TGCAGCGCCACGACAGGCTATGGCTACACCTTC

d_call: -
j_call: TRBJ1-6
clone_size: few
v_call: TRBV2
cdr3_aa: CASTGRVGGSPPHF
cdr3_nt: TGTGCCAGCACTGGCAGGGTTGGGGGTTCACCCCCCCACTTT

d_call: TRBD1
j_call: TRBJ2-1
clone_size: many
v_call: TRBV27
cdr3_aa: CASSFSSGTGASNEQFF
cdr3_nt: TGTGCCAGCAGTTTCTCGTCCGGGACAGGGGCCAGCAATGAGCAGTTCTTC

d_call: -
j_call: TRBJ2-7
clone_size: many
v_call: TRBV7-9
cdr3_aa: CASSYYDERYEQYF
cdr3_nt: TGTGCCAGCAGCTACTACGATGAGCGCTACGAGCAGTACTTC

d_call: -
j_call: TRBJ1-1
clone_size: many
v_call: TRBV18
cdr3_aa: CASSITVTEAFF
cdr3_nt: TGTGCCAGCTCAATTACAGTCACTGAAGCTTTCTTT

d_call: TRBD1
j_call: TRBJ1-5
clone_size: many
v_call: TRBV6-1
cdr3_aa: CASTGTVYSNQPQHF
cdr3_nt: TGTGCCAGCACCGGGACAGTATATAGCAATCAGCCCCAGCATTTT

d_call: TRBD1
j_call: TRBJ2-7
clone_size: once
v_call: TRBV30
cdr3_aa: CAWSGTGGGEQYF
cdr3_nt: TGTGCCTGGAGTGGGACAGGGGGCGGCGAGCAGTACTTC

d_call: TRBD2
j_call: TRBJ2-1
clone_size: few
v_call: TRBV11-2
cdr3_aa: CASSLATGLAGNEQFF
cdr3_nt: TGTGCCAGCAGCTTAGCCACGGGACTAGCTGGCAATGAGCAGTTCTTC

d_call: -
j_call: TRBJ2-5
clone_size: few
v_call: TRBV9
cdr3_aa: CASSIGTQETQYF
cdr3_nt: TGTGCCAGCAGCATTGGGACTCAAGAGACCCAGTACTTC

d_call: -
j_call: TRBJ1-1
clone_size: many
v_call: TRBV11-2
cdr3_aa: CASSLFSSTEAFF
cdr3_nt: TGTGCCAGCAGCTTATTTAGCAGCACTGAAGCTTTCTTT

d_call: TRBD2
j_call: TRBJ2-5
clone_size: -
v_call: TRBV20-1
cdr3_aa: CSALAGGRETQYF
cdr3_nt: TGCAGTGCCTTAGCGGGGGGGCGGGAGACCCAGTACTTC

d_call: -
j_call: TRBJ2-7
clone_size: many
v_call: TRBV6-1
cdr3_aa: CASSYYMSGEQYF
cdr3_nt: TGTGCCAGCAGTTATTACATGTCGGGGGAGCAGTACTTC

d_call: TRBD1
j_call: TRBJ1-2
clone_size: many
v_call: TRBV27
cdr3_aa: CASSSPGQGSYGYTF
cdr3_nt: TGTGCCAGCAGTTCTCCGGGACAGGGATCCTATGGCTACACCTTC

d_call: TRBD1
j_call: TRBJ1-2
clone_size: few
v_call: TRBV3-1
cdr3_aa: CASTSSGTESYGYTF
cdr3_nt: TGTGCCAGCACCAGTTCCGGGACAGAATCTTATGGCTACACCTTC

d_call: -
j_call: TRBJ1-1
clone_size: many
v_call: TRBV2
cdr3_aa: CASSVGFPEAFF
cdr3_nt: TGTGCCAGCAGTGTAGGGTTCCCAGAAGCTTTCTTT

d_call: -
j_call: TRBJ1-2
clone_size: -
v_call: TRBV20-1
cdr3_aa: CSARARGAGLGYTF
cdr3_nt: TGCAGTGCTAGGGCTCGGGGTGCGGGCTTGGGCTACACCTTC

d_call: TRBD2
j_call: TRBJ2-2
clone_size: -
v_call: TRBV7-9
cdr3_aa: CASSDHPGLGVVELFF
cdr3_nt: TGTGCCAGCAGTGACCATCCGGGACTAGGGGTAGTGGAGCTGTTTTTT

d_call: -
j_call: TRBJ1-2
clone_size: many
v_call: TRBV20-1
cdr3_aa: CSARESPPNYGYTF
cdr3_nt: TGCAGTGCTAGAGAATCACCTCCTAACTATGGCTACACCTTC

d_call: -
j_call: TRBJ2-7
clone_size: many
v_call: TRBV6-1
cdr3_aa: CASSDSWDEQYF
cdr3_nt: TGTGCCAGCAGTGACTCGTGGGACGAGCAGTACTTC

d_call: -
j_call: TRBJ2-1
clone_size: -
v_call: TRBV20-1
cdr3_aa: CSARDYSALNEQFF
cdr3_nt: TGCAGTGCTAGAGATTACTCTGCCCTCAATGAGCAGTTCTTC

d_call: -
j_call: TRBJ2-1
clone_size: many
v_call: TRBV7-2
cdr3_aa: CASSPTGPGTFEQFF
cdr3_nt: TGTGCCAGCAGCCCCACGGGGCCCGGTACATTTGAGCAGTTCTTC

d_call: -
j_call: TRBJ2-3
clone_size: -
v_call: TRBV5-6
cdr3_aa: CASSLPGTTDTQYF
cdr3_nt: TGTGCCAGCAGCTTGCCTGGCACCACAGATACGCAGTATTTT

d_call: -
j_call: TRBJ2-3
clone_size: -
v_call: TRBV7-6
cdr3_aa: CASSLEPASVRDTQYF
cdr3_nt: TGTGCCAGCAGCTTGGAACCAGCTAGCGTTAGAGATACGCAGTATTTT

d_call: -
j_call: TRBJ1-2
clone_size: many
v_call: TRBV28
cdr3_aa: CASSPYDIYGYTF
cdr3_nt: TGTGCCAGCAGTCCCTACGACATCTATGGCTACACCTTC

d_call: -
j_call: TRBJ2-7
clone_size: -
v_call: TRBV4-3
cdr3_aa: CASSQEARNSYEQYF
cdr3_nt: TGCGCCAGCAGCCAAGAAGCGCGGAACTCCTACGAGCAGTACTTC

d_call: -
j_call: TRBJ2-7
clone_size: many
v_call: TRBV7-9
cdr3_aa: CASSLADTAYEQYF
cdr3_nt: TGTGCCAGCAGCTTAGCAGACACAGCCTACGAGCAGTACTTC

d_call: -
j_call: TRBJ1-6
clone_size: few
v_call: TRBV7-8
cdr3_aa: CASSLAIGQNSPLHF
cdr3_nt: TGTGCCAGCAGCTTAGCGATTGGACAGAACTCACCCCTCCACTTT

d_call: -
j_call: TRBJ2-5
clone_size: -
v_call: TRBV7-2
cdr3_aa: CASSLRGGGRQETQYF
cdr3_nt: TGTGCCAGCAGCTTAAGGGGGGGGGGCCGCCAAGAGACCCAGTACTTC

d_call: -
j_call: TRBJ2-1
clone_size: -
v_call: TRBV12-3/TRBV12-4
cdr3_aa: CASSYRDIYNEQFF
cdr3_nt: TGTGCCAGCAGTTACCGGGACATTTACAATGAGCAGTTCTTC

d_call: TRBD1
j_call: TRBJ1-5
clone_size: -
v_call: TRBV7-8
cdr3_aa: CASSSHRGEPQHF
cdr3_nt: TGTGCCAGCAGCTCGCACAGGGGTGAGCCCCAGCATTTT

d_call: -
j_call: TRBJ1-4
clone_size: many
v_call: TRBV3-1
cdr3_aa: CASSAPGTNREKLFF
cdr3_nt: TGTGCCAGCAGCGCGCCCGGGACCAATAGGGAAAAACTGTTTTTT

d_call: -
j_call: TRBJ1-2
clone_size: -
v_call: TRBV20-1
cdr3_aa: CGAEVNYGYTF
cdr3_nt: TGCGGTGCAGAGGTCAACTATGGCTACACCTTC

d_call: -
j_call: TRBJ2-7
clone_size: -
v_call: TRBV15
cdr3_aa: CATSRGGGWKGDNEQYF
cdr3_nt: TGTGCCACCAGCAGAGGTGGGGGGTGGAAGGGGGACAACGAGCAGTACTTC

d_call: -
j_call: TRBJ2-3
clone_size: many
v_call: TRBV7-3
cdr3_aa: CASSLISTDTQYF
cdr3_nt: TGTGCCAGCAGCTTAATATCCACAGATACGCAGTATTTT